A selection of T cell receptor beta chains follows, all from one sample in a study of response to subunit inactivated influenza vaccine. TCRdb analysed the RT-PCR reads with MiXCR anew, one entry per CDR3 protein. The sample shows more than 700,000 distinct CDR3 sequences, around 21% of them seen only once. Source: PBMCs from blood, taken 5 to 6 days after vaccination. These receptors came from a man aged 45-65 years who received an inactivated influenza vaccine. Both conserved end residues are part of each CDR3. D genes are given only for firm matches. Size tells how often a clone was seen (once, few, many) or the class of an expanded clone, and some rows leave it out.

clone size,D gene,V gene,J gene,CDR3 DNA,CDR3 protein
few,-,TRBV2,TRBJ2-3,TGTGCCAGCACCTGGCTGGGGAGCACAGATACGCAGTATTTT,CASTWLGSTDTQYF
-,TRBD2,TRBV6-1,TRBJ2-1,TGTGCCAGCAGAGACAGCGGGGCCCTGAGCCAGAGCTCCTACAATGAGCAGTTCTTC,CASRDSGALSQSSYNEQFF
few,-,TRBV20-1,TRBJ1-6,TGCAGTGCCCTGACCGGGACAACTCATAATTCACCCCTCCACTTT,CSALTGTTHNSPLHF
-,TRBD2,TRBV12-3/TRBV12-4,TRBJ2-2,TGTGCCAGCAAACTAGCGGGGGACACCGGGGAGCTGTTTTTT,CASKLAGDTGELFF
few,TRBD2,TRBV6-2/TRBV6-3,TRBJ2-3,TGTGCCAGCAGTAAACGACTAGCGGGAGGTGATACGCAGTATTTT,CASSKRLAGGDTQYF
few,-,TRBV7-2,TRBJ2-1,TGTGCCAGCAGCTTAGTTGACCCCTCGGCTGAGCAGTTCTTC,CASSLVDPSAEQFF
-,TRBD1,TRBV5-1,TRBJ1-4,TGCGCCAGCAGCTGGAGGACAGGTGAAAAACTGTTTTTT,CASSWRTGEKLFF
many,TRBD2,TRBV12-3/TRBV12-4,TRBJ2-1,TGTGCCAGCAGTTTAGGACTAGCGGACTACAATGAGCAGTTCTTC,CASSLGLADYNEQFF
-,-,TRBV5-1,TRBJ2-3,TGCGCCAGCGCTCGGGGCCTTAGGGGAGATACGCAGTATTTT,CASARGLRGDTQYF
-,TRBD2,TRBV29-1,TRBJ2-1,TGCAGCTCCTGGCGTCGAAACGGGAGGGGGGTCAATGAGCAGTTCTTC,CSSWRRNGRGVNEQFF
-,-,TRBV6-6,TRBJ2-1,TGTGCCAGCAGGGGGTCTTCAAACAATGAGCAGTTCTTC,CASRGSSNNEQFF
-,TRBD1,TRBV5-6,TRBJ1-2,TGTGCCAGCAGCAGCCGGGACAGCAGATCTTCTCCGTTCATCTCTCGGAACTATGGCTACACCTTC,CASSSRDSRSSPFISRNYGYTF
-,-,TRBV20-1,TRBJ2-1,TGCAGTGCTAGCGGGGGACAAGGGTATGAGCAGTTCTTC,CSASGGQGYEQFF
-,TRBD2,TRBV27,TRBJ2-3,TGTGCCAGCAGTTTTTTAGCGGGAGGGTTGGATACGCAGTATTTT,CASSFLAGGLDTQYF
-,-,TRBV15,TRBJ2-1,TGTGCCACCAGCAGAGCCAATAGCAATGAGCAGTTCTTC,CATSRANSNEQFF
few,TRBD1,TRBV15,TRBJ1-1,TGTGCCACCGGGGCAGGGGGCTGGACTGAAGCTTTCTTT,CATGAGGWTEAFF
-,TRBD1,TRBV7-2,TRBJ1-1,TGTGCCAGCAGCTTAGCGCTTTGGACAGGGGGCACTGAAGCTTTCTTT,CASSLALWTGGTEAFF
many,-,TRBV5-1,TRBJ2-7,TGCGCCAGCAGCCCCCGGGACCCGTCGTGGGGGCAGTACTTC,CASSPRDPSWGQYF
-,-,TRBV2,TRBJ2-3,TGTGCCAGCAGTACGCGACAGCCGCGCACAGATACGCAGTATTTT,CASSTRQPRTDTQYF
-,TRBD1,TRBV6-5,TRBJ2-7,TGTGCCAGCAGTTACTCTTGGGGACAGGGGTCCTACGAGCAGTACTTC,CASSYSWGQGSYEQYF
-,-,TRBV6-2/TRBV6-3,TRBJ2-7,TGTGCCAGCGAGGGGATGGGCTACGAGCAGTACTTC,CASEGMGYEQYF
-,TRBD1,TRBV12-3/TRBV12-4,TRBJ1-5,TGTGCCAGCAGCCAGGGACAGGGAAGGCAGCCCCAGCATTTT,CASSQGQGRQPQHF
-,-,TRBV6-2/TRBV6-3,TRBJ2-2,TGTGCCAGCACTCTAATGGAGACGGCCGGGGAGCTGTTTTTT,CASTLMETAGELFF
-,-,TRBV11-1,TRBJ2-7,TGTGCCAGCAGCTTAGCCCCATACCGACAGGACCATACCTACGAGCAGTACTTC,CASSLAPYRQDHTYEQYF
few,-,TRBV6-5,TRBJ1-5,TGTGCCAGCAGTTACAACAGCCAAAGCAATCAGCCCCAGCATTTT,CASSYNSQSNQPQHF
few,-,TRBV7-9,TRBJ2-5,TGTGCCAGCAGCTTAGAGGCGGGAGAGACCCAGTACTTC,CASSLEAGETQYF
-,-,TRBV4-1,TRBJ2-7,TGCGCCAGCAGCCAAGCTTGGACGACAGGCTACGAGCAGTACTTC,CASSQAWTTGYEQYF
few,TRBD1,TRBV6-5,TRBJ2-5,TGTGCCAGCAGTTACATGGGACAGGCCGTAACGGAGACCCAGTACTTC,CASSYMGQAVTETQYF
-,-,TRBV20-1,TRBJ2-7,TGCAGTGCTAGAGTCGGGGGCGAGCAGTACTTC,CSARVGGEQYF
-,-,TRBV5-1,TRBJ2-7,TGCGCCAGCAGACAGGGGAGGCAATACGAGCAGTACTTC,CASRQGRQYEQYF
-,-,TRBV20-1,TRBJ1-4,TGCAGTGCTAGAGCCGGTTCTACAGCTAATGAAAAACTGTTTTTT,CSARAGSTANEKLFF
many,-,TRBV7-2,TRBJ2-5,TGTGCCAGCAGCTTAATTGGACAGATGATACAAGAGACCCAGTACTTC,CASSLIGQMIQETQYF
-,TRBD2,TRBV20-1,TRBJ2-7,TGCAGTGCTGTGACTAGCGGGCAATCCTTC,CSAVTSGQSF
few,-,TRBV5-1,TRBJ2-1,TGCGCCAGCAGCTTGGTAGGGCAGGCCTACAATGAGCAGTTCTTC,CASSLVGQAYNEQFF
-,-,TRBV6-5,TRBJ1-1,TGTGCCAGCAGTTACATCATGTTGTACGCTGAAGCTTTCTTT,CASSYIMLYAEAFF
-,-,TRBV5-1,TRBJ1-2,TGCGCCAGCAGCTTGTACCAGGACTATGGCTACACCTTC,CASSLYQDYGYTF
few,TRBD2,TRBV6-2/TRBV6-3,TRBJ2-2,TGTGCCAGCAGACCGCTCCTAGCGGCTGACACCGGGGAGCTGTTTTTT,CASRPLLAADTGELFF
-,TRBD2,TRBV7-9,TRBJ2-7,TGTGCCAGCAGCCCTGGGACTAGCGGGAGGGACTCCTACGAGCAGTACTTC,CASSPGTSGRDSYEQYF
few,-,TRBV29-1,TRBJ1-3,TGCAGCGTTGTCATCGCTGGAAACACCATATATTTT,CSVVIAGNTIYF
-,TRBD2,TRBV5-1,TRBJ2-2,TGCGCCAGCAGCTTGGAGTTAGCGGGGGGGAGTCCTCGTCAGCTTGGGGAGCTGTTTTTT,CASSLELAGGSPRQLGELFF
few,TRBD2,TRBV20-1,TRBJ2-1,TGCAGTGCTAGAGTGGGTCCTAGCGGTCGATCCCCCCCCAATGAGCAGTTCTTC,CSARVGPSGRSPPNEQFF
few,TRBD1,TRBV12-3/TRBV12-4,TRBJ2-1,TGTGCCAGCAGCCAACCCCGCGACAGGGTCAATGAGCAGTTCTTC,CASSQPRDRVNEQFF
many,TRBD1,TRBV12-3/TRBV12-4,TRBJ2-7,TGTGCCAGCAGTTTAGCTAACAGGGGAAGTATCTACGAGCAGTACTTC,CASSLANRGSIYEQYF
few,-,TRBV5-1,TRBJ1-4,TGCGCCAGCAGCCGTGCGTCTGGGAGAGATGAAAAACTGTTTTTT,CASSRASGRDEKLFF
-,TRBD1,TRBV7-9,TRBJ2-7,TGTGCCAGCAGCTTAAGTCAAATACAGGGGTTCCGATTC,CASSLSQIQGFRF
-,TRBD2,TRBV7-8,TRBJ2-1,TGTGCCAGCAGCTCTCAGACTAGCAGCGCTTACAATGAGCAGTTCTTC,CASSSQTSSAYNEQFF
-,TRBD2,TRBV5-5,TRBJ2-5,TGTGCCAGCAGCCCCCTAGCGGGAGGCAGGGAGACCCAGTACTTC,CASSPLAGGRETQYF
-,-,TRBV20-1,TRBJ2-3,TGCAGCAAGACCTCCCCGGTAGGATACACAGATACGCAGTATTTT,CSKTSPVGYTDTQYF